The rows below give T cell receptor beta chains drawn from one sample of a study of blood T cell repertoires in COVID-19. Repertoires were generated with immunoSEQ multiplex PCR, while TCRdb's copy carries only in-frame clones and drops some. The sample lists 250,000 or so clones; roughly nine tenths were seen once. What was sequenced was peripheral blood. Source of these receptors: a woman aged 40-49 years who had recovered from COVID-19. Each CDR3 is given with its conserved first and last residue. A D gene is named only where the DNA matches it firmly. For some rows the clone size is stated as once, few or many, or as a class when expanded; others skip it.

TRBJ2-2 | TRBV9 | TRBD1 | - | CASSGTGDPGELFF | TGTGCCAGCAGCGGGACAGGGGATCCCGGGGAGCTGTTTTTT
TRBJ2-7 | TRBV6-5 | TRBD1 | - | CATGTGIYEQYF | TGTGCCACCGGGACAGGGATCTACGAGCAGTACTTC
TRBJ2-3 | TRBV6-5 | - | - | CASSYSGRSTDTQYF | TGTGCCAGCAGTTATTCCGGGAGAAGCACAGATACGCAGTATTTT
TRBJ1-3 | TRBV19 | - | - | CASSVRTAGNTIYF | TGTGCCAGTAGTGTGAGAACAGCAGGAAACACCATATATTTT
TRBJ2-1 | TRBV7-6 | TRBD1 | - | CASSLGTGSRSSEQFF | TGTGCCAGCAGCTTAGGGACAGGGTCGAGGTCCAGTGAGCAGTTCTTC
TRBJ1-5 | TRBV28 | TRBD1 | few | CASSPGGVQPQHF | TGTGCCAGCAGTCCAGGGGGCGTTCAGCCCCAGCATTTT
TRBJ2-7 | TRBV11-2 | TRBD1 | - | CASSFPGQGTYEQYF | TGTGCCAGCAGCTTCCCGGGACAGGGTACCTACGAGCAGTACTTC
TRBJ2-2 | TRBV4-2 | - | - | CASSQPSGGGNTGELFF | TGTGCCAGCAGCCAACCATCTGGAGGGGGCAACACCGGGGAGCTGTTTTTT
TRBJ1-1 | TRBV28 | - | few | CASSQMLGGAFF | TGTGCCAGCAGCCAGATGTTAGGAGGAGCTTTCTTT
TRBJ2-2 | TRBV7-2 | TRBD2 | - | CASSTQREFGELFF | TGTGCCAGCAGCACCCAGCGGGAGTTCGGGGAGCTGTTTTTT
TRBJ2-5 | TRBV5-6 | - | - | CASSFARAVAETQYF | TGTGCCAGCAGCTTTGCCAGAGCGGTAGCAGAGACCCAGTACTTC
TRBJ2-7 | TRBV3-1/TRBV3-2 | TRBD1 | - | CASSLGPGQGSGQQYF | TGTGCCAGCAGTTTGGGACCGGGACAGGGATCGGGCCAGCAGTACTTC
TRBJ2-1 | TRBV30 | TRBD2 | - | CAWRGSATGTSLGWVSQFF | TGTGCCTGGAGGGGGTCCGCAACCGGGACTAGTCTCGGGTGGGTATCGCAGTTCTTC
TRBJ1-5 | TRBV18 | TRBD1 | - | CASSPSTGLQPQHF | TGTGCCAGCTCACCATCGACAGGGCTTCAGCCCCAGCATTTT
TRBJ2-5 | TRBV27 | - | once | CASSSNQETQYF | TGTGCCAGCAGTTCCAACCAAGAGACCCAGTACTTC
TRBJ2-2 | TRBV7-2 | - | once | CASSQTTSGELFF | TGTGCCAGCAGCCAAACAACATCCGGGGAGCTGTTTTTT
TRBJ2-3 | TRBV3-1/TRBV3-2 | - | few | CASSQELGARITDTQYF | TGTGCCAGCAGCCAAGAGTTGGGGGCCCGAATCACAGATACGCAGTATTTT
TRBJ2-2 | TRBV3-1/TRBV3-2 | - | few | CASSQRVMDTGTGELFF | TGTGCCAGCAGCCAAAGGGTGATGGACACTGGCACCGGGGAGCTGTTTTTT
TRBJ1-6 | TRBV28 | TRBD1 | - | CASSQGTGGANDNSPLHF | TGTGCCAGCAGTCAAGGGACAGGGGGCGCTAATGATAATTCACCCCTCCACTTT
TRBJ1-2 | TRBV11-3 | - | - | CASSLEAVAIDGYTF | TGTGCCAGCAGCTTAGAGGCGGTCGCTATCGATGGCTACACCTTC
TRBJ1-5 | TRBV30 | - | - | CAWSVHRVSSNQPQHF | TGTGCCTGGAGTGTTCACAGGGTTTCGAGCAATCAGCCCCAGCATTTT
TRBJ1-1 | TRBV19 | - | - | CASSRQFTEAFF | TGTGCCAGTAGTCGACAGTTCACTGAAGCTTTCTTT
TRBJ1-6 | TRBV28 | - | - | CASSPYTGSYNSPLHF | TGTGCCAGCAGTCCATATACAGGGTCCTATAATTCACCCCTCCACTTT
TRBJ2-1 | TRBV27 | TRBD1 | once | CASSLGDRGNEQFF | TGTGCCAGCAGTTTAGGGGACAGGGGCAATGAGCAGTTCTTC
TRBJ2-3 | TRBV19 | TRBD1 | - | CASSTDRVRTDTQYF | TGTGCCAGTAGTACCGACAGGGTTCGCACAGATACGCAGTATTTT
TRBJ1-2 | TRBV3-1/TRBV3-2 | TRBD1 | - | CASSQTGTDLYGYTF | TGTGCCAGCAGCCAAACCGGGACAGACCTATACGGCTACACCTTC
TRBJ2-7 | TRBV2 | - | - | CASKGGAIEQYF | TGTGCCAGCAAGGGCGGGGCTATCGAGCAGTACTTC
TRBJ2-5 | TRBV10-3 | - | - | CAISEFPVRDTKETQYF | TGTGCCATCAGTGAGTTTCCAGTCCGGGACACTAAAGAGACCCAGTACTTC
TRBJ2-3 | TRBV13 | TRBD2 | once | CASSLGRGSGLDTQYF | TGTGCCAGCAGCTTAGGCCGGGGTAGCGGGTTAGATACGCAGTATTTT
TRBJ2-5 | TRBV9 | TRBD1 | - | CASSVEAGGFETQYF | TGTGCCAGCAGCGTAGAAGCAGGGGGCTTTGAGACCCAGTACTTC
TRBJ2-2 | TRBV24-1 | - | - | CATSEMTEAGELFF | TGTGCCACCAGTGAGATGACAGAGGCCGGGGAGCTGTTTTTT
TRBJ1-5 | TRBV6-1 | - | - | CASSELRSEGFGPPQHF | TGTGCCAGCAGTGAGTTACGCTCGGAGGGATTCGGTCCGCCCCAGCATTTT
TRBJ1-6 | TRBV9 | TRBD1 | - | CASSEQGTYAPLHF | TGTGCCAGCAGCGAACAGGGGACATACGCACCCCTCCACTTT
TRBJ1-1 | TRBV5-1 | - | - | CASSLAFSGGGTEAFF | TGCGCCAGCAGCTTGGCCTTCAGTGGAGGAGGCACTGAAGCTTTCTTT
TRBJ2-3 | TRBV19 | TRBD2 | - | CASTPVGGLAGFLYF | TGTGCCAGTACCCCGGTGGGTGGACTAGCGGGGTTTCTGTATTTT
TRBJ1-6 | TRBV6-5 | - | - | CASSYTQGEPNSPLHF | TGTGCCAGCAGTTACACCCAGGGTGAGCCTAATTCACCCCTCCACTTT
TRBJ1-5 | TRBV24-1 | - | - | CATSSEGNQPQHF | TGTGCCACCAGCTCAGAGGGTAATCAGCCCCAGCATTTT
TRBJ2-5 | TRBV7-6 | TRBD2 | - | CASSPQTSGVRTQYF | TGTGCCAGCAGCCCTCAGACTAGCGGGGTCAGGACCCAGTACTTC
TRBJ2-1 | TRBV15 | TRBD2 | - | CATNGGGRYNEQFF | TGTGCCACCAATGGGGGGGGTCGCTACAATGAGCAGTTCTTC
TRBJ2-7 | TRBV6-5 | TRBD1 | - | CASSRGQVGAIEQYF | TGTGCCAGCAGTAGGGGACAGGTGGGGGCAATCGAGCAGTACTTC
TRBJ2-6 | TRBV14 | TRBD2 | - | CASSRRLAGAGANVLTF | TGTGCCAGCAGCCGCCGACTAGCGGGAGCTGGGGCCAACGTCCTGACTTTC
TRBJ2-2 | TRBV28 | - | - | CASSLGRGLNIGELFF | TGTGCCAGCAGTTTGGGCAGGGGCCTGAATATCGGGGAGCTGTTTTTT